This TCR beta chain appears in the sequencing data of a study of beta chain features in type 1 diabetes. General study points: Fewer junction insertions and more nucleotide deletions appeared in type 1 diabetes patients. Among patients with Type 1 diabetes, TCRB CDR3s were moderately but significantly shorter in every one of the four CD4+ subsets.

As every portion of the isolated RNA was reverse transcribed, the sequencing read expressed TCRB transcripts. Data came from immunoSEQ multiplex PCR; TCRdb stores just in-frame clones and leaves some out. The profile shows hundreds of thousands of clones, around 15% of them singletons. This clone was seen a few times. Its antigen remains unidentified. CDR3 length: 17 amino acids. The germline V gene has CDR1 SGHNT and CDR2 YYREEE (reference sequence). Trimming cost V 4 bases and J 3 bases; bases outside gene matches: 10. This clonotype was sampled from a man between 18 and 29 years old with type 1 diabetes. V is TRBV5-4 and J is TRBJ2-3, with 11 nucleotides matching TRBD2. The sequenced material came from naive CD4+ T cells from blood. Here the CDR3 reads CASSRRALAGETDTQYF. The CDR3 DNA sequence: TGTGCCAGCAGCCGGCGGGCACTAGCGGGGGAGACAGATACGCAGTATTTT.